The count of the clone carrying this TCR beta chain is one. The PCR had 60 Vbeta and 13 Jbeta primers. Generated by immunoSEQ multiplex PCR, the TCRdb table keeps only in-frame clones and is missing some. Here the sample spans over 80,000 clones, 65% to 80% being singletons. This CDR3 has 13 amino acids. V lost 5 bases and J lost 7; bases outside the gene matches: 7. The V gene's germline CDR1 is MNHEY and CDR2 SMNVEV (reference sequence). This sample is drawn from a study of cytomegalovirus exposure and HLA in healthy donors. Sequenced sample: PBMCs. This TCR came from a man between 40 and 49 years old in good health and CMV-seronegative. J is TRBJ2-5 and V is TRBV27; 7 nucleotides agree with TRBD2. CDR3: CASSRSGRGTQYF. As DNA, the CDR3 is TGTGCCAGCAGTAGGTCGGGGAGGGGGACCCAGTACTTC.